The clone carrying this T cell receptor (beta chain) was seen many times. Its antigen is unknown. Unique molecular identifiers were affixed to single, distinct cDNA molecules. One entry per CDR3 protein, called by TCRdb with MiXCR from the 5' RACE reads. The data show 70,000 to 85,000 distinct CDR3 sequences, with 10% to 15% seen just once and 3.5% to 5% held by the top ten. The germline V gene encodes CDR1 SQVTM and CDR2 ANQGSEA. The CDR3 spans 12 residues. The V gene lost 6 bases and the J gene lost 9 bases, with 17 bases spanning the gap. This sample is part of a study of early T cells in non-severe SARS-CoV-2 infection. Across the study: Investigators sequenced bulk RNA drawn from unsorted whole blood, and chains remained unpaired.

Whole-study findings and limits: Matching results from VDJdb favored anti-spike CD8 responses, leaving private and CD4 specificities undetected.

Specimen: whole blood. The clonotype originates from an adult who was a healthcare worker with PCR-confirmed SARS-CoV-2 infection or an uninfected control (not recorded which). The chain combines TRBV29-1 with TRBJ2-5; TRBD2 might be the D (5 bases). This CDR3 is CSVDLELGAQYF. The CDR3 DNA follows: TGCAGCGTGGATCTAGAACTCGGGGCCCAGTACTTC.